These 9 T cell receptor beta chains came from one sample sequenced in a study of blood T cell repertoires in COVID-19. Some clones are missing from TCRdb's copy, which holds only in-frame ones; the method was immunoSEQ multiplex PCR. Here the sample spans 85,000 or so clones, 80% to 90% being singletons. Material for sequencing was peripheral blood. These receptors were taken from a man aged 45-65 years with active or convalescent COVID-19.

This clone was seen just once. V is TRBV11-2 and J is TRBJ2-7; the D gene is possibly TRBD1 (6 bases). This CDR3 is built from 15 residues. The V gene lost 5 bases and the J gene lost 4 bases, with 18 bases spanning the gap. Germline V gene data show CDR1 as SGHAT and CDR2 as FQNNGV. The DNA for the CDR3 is TGTGCCAGCAGCACGGCCCGGGACACCCAATACGAGCAGTACTTC. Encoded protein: CASSTARDTQYEQYF.

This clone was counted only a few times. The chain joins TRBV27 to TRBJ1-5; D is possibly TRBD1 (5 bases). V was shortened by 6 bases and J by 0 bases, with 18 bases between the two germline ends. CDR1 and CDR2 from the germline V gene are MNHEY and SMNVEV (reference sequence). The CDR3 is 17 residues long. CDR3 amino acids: CASSPRGGPYSNQPQHF. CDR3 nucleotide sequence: TGTGCCAGCAGCCCTAGGGGAGGGCCGTATAGCAATCAGCCCCAGCATTTT.

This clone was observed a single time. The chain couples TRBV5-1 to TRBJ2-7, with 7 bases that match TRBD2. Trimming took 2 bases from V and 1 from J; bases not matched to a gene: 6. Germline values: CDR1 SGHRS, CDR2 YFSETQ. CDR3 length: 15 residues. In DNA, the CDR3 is TGCGCCAGCAGCTTAGAGCGGGGACCTTCCTACGAGCAGTACTTC. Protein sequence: CASSLERGPSYEQYF.

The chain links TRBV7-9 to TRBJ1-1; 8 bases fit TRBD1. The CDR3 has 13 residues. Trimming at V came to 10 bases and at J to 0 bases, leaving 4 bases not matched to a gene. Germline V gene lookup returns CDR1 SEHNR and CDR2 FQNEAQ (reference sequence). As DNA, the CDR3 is TGTGCCACTTTGACAGGGGTGAACACTGAAGCTTTCTTT. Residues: CATLTGVNTEAFF.

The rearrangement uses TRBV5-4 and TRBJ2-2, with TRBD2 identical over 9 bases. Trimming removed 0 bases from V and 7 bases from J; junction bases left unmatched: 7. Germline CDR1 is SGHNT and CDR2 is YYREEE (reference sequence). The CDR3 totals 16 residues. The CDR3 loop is CASSLAGGGAIGELFF. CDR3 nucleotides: TGTGCCAGCAGCTTGGCTGGCGGGGGGGCCATCGGGGAGCTGTTTTTT.

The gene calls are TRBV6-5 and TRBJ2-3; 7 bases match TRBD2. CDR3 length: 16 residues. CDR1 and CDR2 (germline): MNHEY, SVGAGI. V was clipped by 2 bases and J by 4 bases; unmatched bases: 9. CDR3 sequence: CASSYDGGGPADTQYF. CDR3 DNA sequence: TGTGCCAGCAGTTACGATGGGGGAGGGCCTGCAGATACGCAGTATTTT.

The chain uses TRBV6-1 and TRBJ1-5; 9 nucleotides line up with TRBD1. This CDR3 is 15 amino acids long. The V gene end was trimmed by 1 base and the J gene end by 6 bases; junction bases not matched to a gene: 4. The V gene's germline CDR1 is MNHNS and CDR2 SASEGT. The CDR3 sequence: CASSEVGTGIQPQHF. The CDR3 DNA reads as TGTGCCAGCAGTGAAGTCGGGACAGGGATTCAGCCCCAGCATTTT.

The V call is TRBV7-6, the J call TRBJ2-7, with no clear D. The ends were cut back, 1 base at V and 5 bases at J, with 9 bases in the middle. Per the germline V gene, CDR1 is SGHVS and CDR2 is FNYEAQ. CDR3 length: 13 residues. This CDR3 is CASSLGSKNEQYF. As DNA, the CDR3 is TGTGCCAGCAGCTTAGGGAGCAAAAACGAGCAGTACTTC. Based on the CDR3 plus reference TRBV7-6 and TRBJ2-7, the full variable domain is GAGVSQSPRYKVTKRGQDVALRCDPISGHVSLYWYRQALGQGPEFLTYFNYEAQQDKSGLPNDRFSAERPEGSISTLTIQRTEQRDSAMYRCASSLGSKNEQYFGPGTRLTVT.

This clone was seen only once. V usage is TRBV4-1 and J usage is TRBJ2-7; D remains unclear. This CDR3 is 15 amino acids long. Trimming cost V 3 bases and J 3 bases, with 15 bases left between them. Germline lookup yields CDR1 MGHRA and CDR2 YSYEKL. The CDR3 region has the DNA TGCGCCAGCAGCCACTCCGAGGTGGATCACTACGAGCAGTACTTC. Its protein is CASSHSEVDHYEQYF.